This T cell receptor (beta chain) was profiled in a study of T-cell reconstitution after alpha-beta-depleted transplantation in children. As for this clonotype: Its cognate antigen is unknown.

Unique molecular identifiers were used to barcode this TCRbeta library. TCRdb redid the calling of the PCR reads with MiXCR, one entry per CDR3 protein. The sample yields 450,000 to 550,000 distinct CDR3 sequences, about an eighth seen once. The study, taken as a whole, reports: Newly made T cells mostly supplied T-cell counts and diversity one year after transplant. Elevated TCRbeta diversity at day 60 was traced, in some patients, to surviving recipient T cells and thymic progenitors. There were reportedly several hundred expanded graft clones from which alpha-beta T cells came about two months after transplant.

Material: PBMCs, mostly from graft donor cells, obtained 180 days after TCRalphabeta/CD19-depleted stem cell transplant. The TCR sequence derives from a female patient aged 2-15 years who had a stem cell transplant for aplastic anemia, so the T cells may come from the graft donor.

The DNA for the CDR3 is TGTGCCAGCAGCTTCGGAGACAGGGAATACGAGCAGTACGTC. Translating it yields CASSFGDREYEQYV. The chain employs TRBV12-3 or TRBV12-4 and TRBJ2-7; TRBD1 matches 7 bases. This CDR3 has 14 amino acids. V gave up 6 bases and J gave up 4 bases; unmatched junction bases: 9.